The 25 T cell receptor beta chains listed next were all sequenced from one sample in a study of shared clonotypes between healthy human individuals. Produced via immunoSEQ multiplex PCR; TCRdb's table is partial and in-frame only. This table holds approximately 640,000 clones, roughly 87% found once. The specimen sequenced was memory CD8+ T cells from PBMCs. Subset here: CD45RO+ cells pooled with CCR7-negative TemRA cells. All receptors come from a young man in good health. Some clones in this sample may be carry-over from other donors' samples.

This clone occurred a few times. This chain joins TRBV6-1 and TRBJ1-4; possible D gene TRBD1, 5 bases. This CDR3 has 17 residues. Per germline, CDR1 MNHNS and CDR2 SASEGT. Trimming shortened V by 0 bases and J by 4 bases, and 15 bases separated the two germline ends. CDR3 sequence reads: CASSEAPGLLLNEKLFF. The DNA for the CDR3 is TGTGCCAGCAGTGAAGCGCCAGGGTTATTGCTTAATGAAAAACTGTTTTTT.

V gene TRBV28 combines with J gene TRBJ2-1; D possibly uses TRBD1 or TRBD2 (7 bases each). This CDR3 contains 15 residues. Germline assignment: CDR1 MDHEN and CDR2 SYDVKM. V was shortened by 1 base and J by 6 bases, with 13 bases between the two germline ends. In DNA form, the CDR3 reads TGTGCCAGCAGTTTATCAGGGGGGGCAGGCAATGAGCAGTTCTTC. This encodes CASSLSGGAGNEQFF.

The chain links TRBV5-1 to TRBJ2-1, with D perhaps TRBD1 (6 bases). The CDR3 loop spans 13 amino acids. The germline V and J ends were trimmed by 3 bases and 8 bases, with 12 bases remaining between them. Germline V gene data show CDR1 as SGHRS and CDR2 as YFSETQ. CDR3 protein: CASSSQGIYEQFF. In DNA, the CDR3 is TGCGCCAGCAGCTCCCAGGGGATCTATGAGCAGTTCTTC.

The rearrangement uses TRBV27 and TRBJ2-5; D is undetermined. The CDR3 has 16 amino acids. Germline V gene data show CDR1 as MNHEY and CDR2 as SMNVEV (reference sequence). V lost 5 bases and J 2 bases, leaving 18 bases between the germline ends. CDR3: CASSPNTAWGQETQYF. The CDR3 DNA reads TGTGCCAGCAGTCCAAACACCGCTTGGGGACAAGAGACCCAGTACTTC.

The rearrangement links TRBV27 to TRBJ1-1, with D perhaps TRBD1 (5 bases). V was clipped by 6 bases and J by 0 bases, with 11 bases between them. The CDR3 totals 14 residues. CDR1 is MNHEY, CDR2 SMNVEV, per germline (reference sequence). This chain's CDR3 is CASSLGVVNTEAFF. The CDR3 nucleotides are TGTGCCAGCAGCCTGGGGGTAGTGAACACTGAAGCTTTCTTT.

The chain couples TRBV9 to TRBJ2-1; unclear D gene. Between the trimmed V and J ends, which lost 3 bases and 6 bases, there was a span of 4 bases. Per the germline V gene, CDR1 is SGDLS and CDR2 is YYNGEE. This CDR3 is 11 amino acids long. DNA for the CDR3: TGTGCCAGCAGCGCGGGCAATGAGCAGTTCTTC. Protein: CASSAGNEQFF.

This chain connects TRBV4-3 to TRBJ2-2, with 9 bases identical to TRBD1. Trimming at V came to 8 bases and at J to 5 bases, leaving 9 bases not matched to a gene. The CDR3 totals 15 residues. Germline assignment: CDR1 LGHNA and CDR2 YSLEER. The CDR3 here is CASGDRDRVTGELFF. CDR3 nucleotides: TGCGCCAGCGGAGACCGGGACAGGGTGACCGGGGAGCTGTTTTTT.

The chain combines TRBV28 with TRBJ1-5; 7 bases fit TRBD1. The CDR3 runs to 15 residues. CDR1 MDHEN and CDR2 SYDVKM come from the germline V gene. J was trimmed by 5 bases and V by 6 bases; bases with no gene match: 10. CDR3 sequence: CASSLDREGDQPQHF. CDR3 sequence (DNA): TGTGCCAGCAGCCTCGACAGGGAAGGGGATCAGCCCCAGCATTTT. Using reference TRBV28 and TRBJ1-5 for the parts outside the CDR3, the full variable domain is DVKVTQSSRYLVKRTGEKVFLECVQDMDHENMFWYRQDPGLGLRLIYFSYDVKMKEKGDIPEGYSVSREKKERFSLILESASTNQTSMYLCASSLDREGDQPQHFGDGTRLSIL.

This clone was counted only a few times. The genes are TRBV5-1 and TRBJ1-2, with TRBD1 identical over 9 bases. The CDR3 is 16 amino acids. The V and J ends lost 4 bases and 0 bases, in that order; junction bases with no gene match: 7. Looked up from germline, CDR1 is SGHRS and CDR2 is YFSETQ. Written as DNA, the CDR3 is TGCGCCAGCAGCCGCGTAACAGGGGGCTCTAACTATGGCTACACCTTC. Translation: CASSRVTGGSNYGYTF.

There are a few counts of this clone. This chain links TRBV6-5 with TRBJ1-2, with TRBD1 matching 7 bases. The CDR3 spans 14 residues. The junction had 8 bases not matched to a gene; V was cut back by 5 bases and J by 5 bases. Germline V gene sequence: CDR1 MNHEY, CDR2 SVGAGI. CDR3 coding DNA: TGTGCCAGCAGTGGGTGGGACAGTAATTATGGCTACACCTTC. Translated, it gives CASSGWDSNYGYTF.

This chain links TRBV10-3 with TRBJ2-1; D uncertain. Trimming left V 0 bases short and J 1 base short, with 7 bases between. From germline, CDR1 is ENHRY and CDR2 SYGVKD. The CDR3 is made up of 15 amino acids. The CDR3 here is CAISESSESYNEQFF. As DNA, the CDR3 is TGTGCCATCAGTGAGTCGAGCGAGTCCTACAATGAGCAGTTCTTC.

The rearrangement links TRBV13 to TRBJ1-1; D gene unclear. CDR3 size: 17 residues. Germline V CDR1 and CDR2: PRHDT, FYEKMQ (reference sequence). V lost 2 bases to trimming and J lost 3 bases, with 19 bases between them. In nucleotides, the CDR3 is TGTGCCAGCAGCTTACGCCAGGAGGAACCGACTCACACTGAAGCTTTCTTT. Its protein product is CASSLRQEEPTHTEAFF.

This clone has only one observation. The V and J genes are TRBV9 and TRBJ2-1; 8 nucleotides line up with TRBD2. The CDR3 sequence is 15 residues long. CDR1 is SGDLS and CDR2 is YYNGEE in the germline V gene. The V segment lost 4 bases and the J segment 6 bases; nucleotides outside the gene matches: 9. Here the CDR3 DNA reads TGTGCCAGCAGCCACCGGGAGGGCCTCAGCAATGAGCAGTTCTTC. Residues: CASSHREGLSNEQFF.

V and J are TRBV9 and TRBJ1-2; D is unclear. Germline V gene lookup returns CDR1 SGDLS and CDR2 YYNGEE. The CDR3 contains 14 residues. Trimming left V 3 bases short and J 3 bases short, with 12 bases between. The CDR3 nucleotides read TGTGCCAGCAGCGCCCCCGGCCCTTACTATGGCTACACCTTC. This translates into CASSAPGPYYGYTF.

Turning to this clone: Other DNA sequences in the sample encode the same CDR3. This chain uses TRBV6-5 with TRBJ1-1; no definite D call. Germline CDR1 is MNHEY and CDR2 is SVGAGI. This CDR3 comprises 14 residues. V lost 0 bases to trimming and J lost 2 bases, with 7 bases between them. The CDR3 spells CASSYSEGNTEAFF. DNA of the CDR3: TGTGCCAGCAGTTACTCGGAGGGTAACACTGAAGCTTTCTTT.

Concerning this clone: This same CDR3 is encoded by further DNA sequences in the sample. The CDR3 protein is CASSRDRVVTNEKLFF. The DNA for the CDR3 is TGTGCCAGCAGCCGGGACAGGGTCGTAACTAATGAAAAACTGTTTTTT. V usage is TRBV28 and J usage is TRBJ1-4, with TRBD1 identical over 9 bases. There are 16 residues in the CDR3. Trimming at V came to 6 bases and at J to 1 base, leaving 6 bases not matched to a gene. Germline assignment: CDR1 MDHEN and CDR2 SYDVKM. Based on the CDR3 plus reference TRBV28 and TRBJ1-4, the full variable domain is DVKVTQSSRYLVKRTGEKVFLECVQDMDHENMFWYRQDPGLGLRLIYFSYDVKMKEKGDIPEGYSVSREKKERFSLILESASTNQTSMYLCASSRDRVVTNEKLFFGSGTQLSVL.

This clone is a singleton in its sample. V is TRBV19 and J is TRBJ2-1; D uncertain. Trimming cost V 1 base and J 7 bases, with 11 bases left between them. The CDR3 runs 14 residues. Germline V lookup: CDR1 LNHDA, CDR2 SQIVND (reference sequence). The CDR3 loop reads CASSIVGSINEQFF. The CDR3 nucleotides read TGTGCCAGTAGTATAGTGGGTAGCATAAATGAGCAGTTCTTC. Drawing the rest from reference TRBV19 and TRBJ2-1, the complete variable domain is DGGITQSPKYLFRKEGQNVTLSCEQNLNHDAMYWYRQDPGQGLRLIYYSQIVNDFQKGDIAEGYSVSREKKESFPLTVTSAQKNPTAFYLCASSIVGSINEQFFGPGTRLTVL.

This sequence joins TRBV10-3 and TRBJ2-1; 8 bases align to TRBD2. This CDR3 region has 15 residues. Germline values: CDR1 ENHRY, CDR2 SYGVKD. V was pared by 7 bases and J by 2 bases, with 7 bases of the junction left unmatched. CDR3 in amino acids: CAIKKAGEAYNEQFF. The CDR3 DNA is TGTGCCATCAAAAAAGCGGGAGAGGCCTACAATGAGCAGTTCTTC.

V gene TRBV10-2 combines with J gene TRBJ2-7; 7 nucleotides agree with TRBD1. Germline CDR1 and CDR2: WSHSY and SAAADI. After removal of 8 bases from V and 5 bases from J, the junction contained 9 bases not matched to a gene. The CDR3 is 13 amino acids. CDR3 in amino acids: CASADRDGDEQYF. CDR3 in DNA: TGCGCCAGCGCCGACAGGGATGGGGACGAGCAGTACTTC.

This rearrangement joins TRBV15 to TRBJ2-7; 7 nucleotides agree with TRBD1. CDR3 length equals 14 residues. The trim removed 3 bases at V and 6 bases at J, leaving 8 bases unmatched. Germline V lookup: CDR1 LNHNV, CDR2 YYDKDF (reference sequence). Here the CDR3 reads CATSRGQSGGEQYF. DNA for the CDR3: TGTGCCACCAGCAGGGGACAGTCTGGAGGCGAGCAGTACTTC.

The V and J genes are TRBV6-5 and TRBJ2-7; no clear D gene. V dropped 5 bases and J dropped 6 bases, with 8 bases sitting between them. The CDR3 loop spans 11 amino acids. The germline CDR1 and CDR2 sequences are MNHEY and SVGAGI. As DNA, the CDR3 is TGTGCCAGCAGTCAAGGTTCCGAGCAGTACTTC. It specifies CASSQGSEQYF.

V is TRBV6-5 and J is TRBJ2-7; D may be TRBD2 (6 bases). This CDR3 contains 14 residues. Germline V gene lookup returns CDR1 MNHEY and CDR2 SVGAGI. Deletions cut 0 bases from V and 6 bases from J, with 12 bases between. CDR3 coding DNA: TGTGCCAGCAGTTACTCGGAGGGGCGGGTCGAGCAGTACTTC. This codes for CASSYSEGRVEQYF.

The chain links TRBV2 to TRBJ1-2; 8 bases match TRBD1. Trimming removed 2 bases from V and 4 bases from J; junction bases left unmatched: 12. Germline lookup yields CDR1 SNHLY and CDR2 FYNNEI. The CDR3 has 17 residues. The CDR3 nucleotides are TGTGCCAGCAGTGAACAGGGGGCGTTGTATTCGAGCTATGGCTACACCTTC. This translates into CASSEQGALYSSYGYTF.

V gene TRBV6-6 combines with J gene TRBJ2-1, with 8 positions matching TRBD1. CDR1 and CDR2 (germline): MNHNY, SVGAGI (reference sequence). V lost 5 bases and J lost 2; bases outside the gene matches: 5. The CDR3 extends over 15 amino acids. The CDR3 loop is CASSDTGGPYNEQFF. CDR3 bases: TGTGCCAGCAGTGATACAGGGGGACCCTACAATGAGCAGTTCTTC.

This rearrangement joins TRBV5-6 to TRBJ1-2; a possible D gene is TRBD1 (5 bases). The germline CDR1 and CDR2 sequences are SGHDT and YYEEEE. V lost 4 bases and J lost 3, with 19 bases in between. This CDR3 comprises 16 residues. CDR3 amino acids: CASSPVALGAHYGYTF. CDR3 coding DNA: TGTGCCAGCAGCCCCGTCGCGTTAGGGGCGCACTATGGCTACACCTTC.